The clone carrying this T cell receptor (beta chain) was counted only a few times. Its antigen remains unknown. This is likely an artifact of a read error, given a far larger clone one base away. Primers: 60 Vbeta forward and 13 Jbeta reverse. This table comes from immunoSEQ multiplex PCR, and its TCRdb copy is limited to in-frame clones, with some not included. Here the sample spans about 150,000 clones, roughly 82% being singletons. The record originates from a study of cytomegalovirus exposure and HLA in healthy donors. General study points: Follow-up analysis later connected one missense variant in DCLRE1C with trimming of TCR beta V- and J-genes.

This CDR3 has 10 amino acids. V was clipped by 6 bases and J by 5 bases, with 4 bases between them. Germline loops: CDR1 SNHLY, CDR2 FYNNEI. The chain couples TRBV2 to TRBJ2-5; D remains unclear. The source is a young man in good health and CMV-seronegative. The sequenced material came from PBMCs. Here the CDR3 DNA reads TGTGCCAGCAGGAGGGAGACCCAGTACTTC. Protein product: CASRRETQYF. The entire variable domain, with the rest obtained from reference TRBV2 and TRBJ2-5, is as follows: EPEVTQTPSHQVTQMGQEVILRCVPISNHLYFYWYRQILGQKVEFLVSFYNNEISEKSEIFDDQFSVERPDGSNFTLKIRSTKLEDSAMYFCASRRETQYFGPGTRLLVL.